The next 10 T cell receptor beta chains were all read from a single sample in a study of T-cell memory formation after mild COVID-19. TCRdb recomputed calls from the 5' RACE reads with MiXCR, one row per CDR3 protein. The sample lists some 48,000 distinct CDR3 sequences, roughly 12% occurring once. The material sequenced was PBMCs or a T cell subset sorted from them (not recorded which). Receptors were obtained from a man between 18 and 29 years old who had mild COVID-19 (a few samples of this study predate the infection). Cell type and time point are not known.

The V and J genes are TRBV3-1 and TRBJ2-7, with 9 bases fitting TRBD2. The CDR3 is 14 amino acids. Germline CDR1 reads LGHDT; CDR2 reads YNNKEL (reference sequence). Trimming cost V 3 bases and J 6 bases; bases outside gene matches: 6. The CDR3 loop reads CASSQSEAGGEQYV. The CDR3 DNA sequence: TGTGCCAGCAGCCAGAGCGAAGCGGGGGGCGAGCAGTACGTC.

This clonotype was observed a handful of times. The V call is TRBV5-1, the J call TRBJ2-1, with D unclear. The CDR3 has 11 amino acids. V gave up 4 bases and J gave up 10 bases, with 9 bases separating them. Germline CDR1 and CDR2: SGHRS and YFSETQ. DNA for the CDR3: TGCGCCAGCAGCGTTGGCCGGGAGCAGTTCTTC. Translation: CASSVGREQFF.

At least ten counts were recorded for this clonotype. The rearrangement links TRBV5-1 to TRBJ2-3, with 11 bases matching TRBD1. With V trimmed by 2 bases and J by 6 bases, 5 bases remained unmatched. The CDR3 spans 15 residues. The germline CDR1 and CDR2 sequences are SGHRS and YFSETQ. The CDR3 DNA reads TGCGCCAGCAGCTTCCGGGACAGGGGGTCTGATACGCAGTATTTT. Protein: CASSFRDRGSDTQYF.

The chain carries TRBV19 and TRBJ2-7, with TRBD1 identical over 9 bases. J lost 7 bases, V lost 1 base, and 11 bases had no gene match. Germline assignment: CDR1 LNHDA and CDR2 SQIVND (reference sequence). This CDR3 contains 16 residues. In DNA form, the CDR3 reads TGTGCCAGTAGTATAGTTTATGCCGGGACAGGGAGAGAGCAGTACTTC. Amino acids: CASSIVYAGTGREQYF.

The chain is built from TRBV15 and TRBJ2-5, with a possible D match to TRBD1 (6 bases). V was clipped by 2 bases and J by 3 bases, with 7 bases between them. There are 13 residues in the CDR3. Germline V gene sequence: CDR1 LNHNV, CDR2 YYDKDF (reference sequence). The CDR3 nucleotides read TGTGCCACCAGCAGAACAGGGAAAGAGACCCAGTACTTC. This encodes CATSRTGKETQYF.

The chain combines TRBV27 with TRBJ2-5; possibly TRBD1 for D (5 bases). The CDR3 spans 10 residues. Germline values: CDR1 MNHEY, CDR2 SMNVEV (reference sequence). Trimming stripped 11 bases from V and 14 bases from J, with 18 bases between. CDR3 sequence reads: CAFPSVGPYF. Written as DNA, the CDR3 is TGTGCCTTCCCCTCTGTGGGGCCCTACTTC.

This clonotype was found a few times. CDR3 region: CASRLGLAANEQFF. The CDR3 DNA reads as TGTGCCAGCAGACTGGGACTAGCGGCCAATGAGCAGTTCTTC. The V call is TRBV6-5, the J call TRBJ2-1; 11 bases are shared with TRBD2. CDR1 and CDR2 from the germline V gene are MNHEY and SVGAGI. The CDR3 loop spans 14 amino acids. The junction had 4 bases not matched to a gene; V was cut back by 6 bases and J by 6 bases.

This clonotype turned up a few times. The DNA for the CDR3 is TGTGCCAGCTCACCTCCGACCGGGACTGGCGACAATGAGCAGTTCTTC. Its protein product is CASSPPTGTGDNEQFF. This chain links TRBV18 with TRBJ2-1; D is possibly TRBD2 (6 bases). Germline values: CDR1 KGHSH, CDR2 LQKENI. The CDR3 runs 16 residues. Trimming took 3 bases from V and 5 from J, leaving 17 bases between them.

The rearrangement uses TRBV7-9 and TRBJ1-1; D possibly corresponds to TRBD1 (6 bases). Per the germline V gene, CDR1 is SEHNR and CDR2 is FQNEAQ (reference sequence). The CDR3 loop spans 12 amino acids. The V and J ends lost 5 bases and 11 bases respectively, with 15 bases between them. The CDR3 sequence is CASSLGGFDAFF. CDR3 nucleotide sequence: TGTGCCAGCAGCCTAGGGGGATTTGATGCTTTCTTT.

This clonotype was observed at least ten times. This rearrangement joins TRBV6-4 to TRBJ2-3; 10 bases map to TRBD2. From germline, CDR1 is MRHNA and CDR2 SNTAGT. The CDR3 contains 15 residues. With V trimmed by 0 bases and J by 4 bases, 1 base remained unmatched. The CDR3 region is CASSDSSGGADTQYF. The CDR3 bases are TGTGCCAGCAGTGACTCGAGCGGGGGGGCAGATACGCAGTATTTT.